A single TCR beta chain is shown here with its context. It lacks a known antigen. One base away there is no much larger clone; base qualities are not given. The immunoSEQ Assay, a bias-controlled multiplex PCR, was used to amplify TCRbeta CDR3 regions from genomic DNA. The authors' analysis ran thus. The number of nucleated cells in each sample was estimated by amplification of reference gene primers within the assay. To quantify the absolute abundance of each unique TCRbeta CDR3 rearrangement, sequence reads were collapsed and filtered. Productive Simpson clonality was computed per sample as the square root of Simpson's diversity index over productive rearrangements. TCRdb's version of the immuneACCESS table is confined to in-frame rearrangements and falls short of the full clone set. An unresolved V gene accounts for under half of the shortfall where checked; the remainder is of unknown origin. The DNA was the basis for D and trimming; V, J and clone size are from that table. Here the sample has 250,000 to 300,000 clones; about four fifths occur a single time. More than 4% of the sample lies in the top ten.

The source of the sample is a study of blood T cell repertoires in COVID-19 (dated by TCRdb to between 2020 and 2021). Describing the broader study: Collaborator samples came from the United States, Italy and Spain and covered acute and convalescent phases of COVID-19. The prospective study material was composed of cDNA or gDNA derived from T cells, B-cell-depleted T cells, or PBMCs. Deeply sampled blood TCRbeta repertoires from subjects exposed to, actively infected with, or recovered from COVID-19 were included in the dataset. The repertoires were released in a freely available public database intended as a resource for research on the immune response to SARS-CoV-2. The samples were drawn from two sources: the first 160 participants of the ongoing ImmuneRACE study, and 1,000 to 1,500 subjects contributed by 6 global collaborators. A de-identified subject ID, COVID-19 status, age in years and sex were almost always included in the sample metadata. Where available, HLA class I and class II types were taken from metadata supplied by the sample provider and were not determined by assay-based typing. General study outcomes and caveats: How much clinical and demographic metadata was included differed by source and by participant, and the metadata was provided uncurated.

The CDR3, cysteine through phenylalanine, is 17 amino acids long. Only the CDR3 portion is preserved as DNA: 51 bases, with reading frame beginning at the first base. V and J are trimmed by 7 bases and 5 bases, and the gene matches miss 18 bases of the junction. For CDR1 and CDR2, the germline V gene lists WSHSY and SAAADI. In the prospective study, participants were 18 to 89 years old, resided in 24 geographic areas of the United States, and were enrolled through a virtual design. In the prospective study, participants were assigned to cohorts based on the clinical history participants reported in a screening survey and a study questionnaire. Exposed participants had been in contact, within 2 weeks of entering the study, with a person who had a PCR-confirmed or clinician-diagnosed case of COVID-19. Mobile phlebotomists in the prospective study collected whole blood, serum and a nasopharyngeal or oropharyngeal swab from every participant. Additional blood draws and questionnaires over an approximately 2-month period could optionally be provided by prospective study participants. Blood samples from the prospective study were shipped frozen or at room temperature prior to DNA extraction.

This receptor was taken from a man aged 35-49 years who had been exposed to COVID-19. The sample consisted of PBMCs or T cells enriched from blood (not recorded which). The sequence is built from TRBV10-2 and TRBJ2-5; 8 bases in the junction line up with TRBD2. The CDR3: CASMFGEGGGPGETQYF. The DNA sequence is TGCGCCAGCATGTTCGGCGAAGGCGGGGGGCCTGGGGAGACCCAGTACTTC.